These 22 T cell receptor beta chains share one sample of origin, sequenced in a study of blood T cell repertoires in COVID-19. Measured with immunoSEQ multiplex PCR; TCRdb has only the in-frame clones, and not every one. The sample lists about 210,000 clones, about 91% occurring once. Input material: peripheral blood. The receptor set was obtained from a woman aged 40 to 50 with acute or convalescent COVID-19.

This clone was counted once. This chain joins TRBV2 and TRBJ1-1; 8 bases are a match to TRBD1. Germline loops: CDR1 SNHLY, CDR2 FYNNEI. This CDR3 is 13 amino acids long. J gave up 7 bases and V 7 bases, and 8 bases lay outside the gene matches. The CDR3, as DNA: TGTGCCAGCATTAGAGACAGGGGTATTGAAGCTTTCTTT. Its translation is CASIRDRGIEAFF.

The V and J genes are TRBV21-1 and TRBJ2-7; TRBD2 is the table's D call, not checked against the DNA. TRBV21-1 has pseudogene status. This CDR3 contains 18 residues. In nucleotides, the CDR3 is TGTGCCAGCAGCAATGGGACTAGCGGGGGGGCCCGGCCTTGGGAGCAGTACGTC. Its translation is CASSNGTSGGARPWEQYV.

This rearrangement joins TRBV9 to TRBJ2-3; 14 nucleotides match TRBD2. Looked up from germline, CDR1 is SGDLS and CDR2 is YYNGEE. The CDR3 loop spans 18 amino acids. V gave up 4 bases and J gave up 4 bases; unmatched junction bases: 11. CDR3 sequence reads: CASSPYGGLAGGPDTQYF. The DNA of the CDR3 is TGTGCCAGCAGCCCCTACGGTGGACTAGCGGGGGGCCCAGATACGCAGTATTTT. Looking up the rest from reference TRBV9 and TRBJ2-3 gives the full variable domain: DSGVTQTPKHLITATGQRVTLRCSPRSGDLSVYWYQQSLDQGLQFLIQYYNGEERAKGNILERFSAQQFPDLHSELNLSSLELGDSALYFCASSPYGGLAGGPDTQYFGPGTRLTVL.

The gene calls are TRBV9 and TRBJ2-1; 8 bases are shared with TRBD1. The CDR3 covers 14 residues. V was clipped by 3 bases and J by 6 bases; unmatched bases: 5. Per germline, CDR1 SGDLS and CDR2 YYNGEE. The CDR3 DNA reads TGTGCCAGCAGCGGTTCCACAGGGGGCAATGAGCAGTTCTTC. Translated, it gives CASSGSTGGNEQFF.

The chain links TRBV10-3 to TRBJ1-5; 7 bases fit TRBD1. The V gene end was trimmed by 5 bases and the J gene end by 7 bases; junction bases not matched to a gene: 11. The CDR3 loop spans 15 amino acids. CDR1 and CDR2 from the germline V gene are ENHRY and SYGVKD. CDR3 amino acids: CAISRTGSSDQPQHF. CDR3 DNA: TGTGCCATCAGTAGGACAGGTAGCTCGGACCAGCCCCAGCATTTT.

The CDR3 DNA sequence: TGCAGCGTTGAAGGGGCCAGGGGGGTCGGCTACACCTTC. Amino acids: CSVEGARGVGYTF. This chain links TRBV29-1 with TRBJ1-2, with 7 bases that match TRBD1. Trimming took 1 base from V and 8 from J; bases not matched to a gene: 7. The germline V gene encodes CDR1 SQVTM and CDR2 ANQGSEA. The length of the CDR3 is 13 residues.

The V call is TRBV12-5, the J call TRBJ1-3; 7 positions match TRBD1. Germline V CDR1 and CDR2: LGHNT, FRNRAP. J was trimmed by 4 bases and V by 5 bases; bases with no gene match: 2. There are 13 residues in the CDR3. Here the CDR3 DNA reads TGTGCTAGTGGTGGGACAGACGGAAACACCATATATTTT. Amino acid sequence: CASGGTDGNTIYF.

DNA for the CDR3: TGTGCCAGCAGGCCGGGACAGGGGTTTCAGCCCCAGCATTTT. This translates into CASRPGQGFQPQHF. The rearrangement joins TRBV6-5 to TRBJ1-5; 10 bases match TRBD1. The V gene end was trimmed by 6 bases and the J gene end by 6 bases; junction bases not matched to a gene: 5. The CDR3 has 14 amino acids. Germline V gives CDR1 MNHEY, CDR2 SVGAGI.

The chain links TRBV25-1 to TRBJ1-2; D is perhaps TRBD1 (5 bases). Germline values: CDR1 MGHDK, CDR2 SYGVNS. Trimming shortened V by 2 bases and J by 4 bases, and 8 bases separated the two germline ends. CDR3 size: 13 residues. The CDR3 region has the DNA TGTGCCAGCAGTGAAGGGACTTTCTATGGCTACACCTTC. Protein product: CASSEGTFYGYTF.

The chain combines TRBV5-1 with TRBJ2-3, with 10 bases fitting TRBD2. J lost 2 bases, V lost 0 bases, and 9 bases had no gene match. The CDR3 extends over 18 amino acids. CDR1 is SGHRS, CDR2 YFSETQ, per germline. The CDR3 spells CASSLAASGGLLTDTQYF. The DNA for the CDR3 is TGCGCCAGCAGCTTGGCGGCTAGCGGGGGCCTTCTCACAGATACGCAGTATTTT.

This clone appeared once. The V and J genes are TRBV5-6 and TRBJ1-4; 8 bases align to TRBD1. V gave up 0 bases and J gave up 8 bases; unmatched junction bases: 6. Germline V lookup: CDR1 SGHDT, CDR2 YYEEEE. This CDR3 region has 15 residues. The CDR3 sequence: CASSLDQGAGEKLFF. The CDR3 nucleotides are TGTGCCAGCAGCTTGGATCAGGGGGCAGGAGAAAAACTGTTTTTT. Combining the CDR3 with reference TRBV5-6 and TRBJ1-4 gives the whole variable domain DAGVTQSPTHLIKTRGQQVTLRCSPKSGHDTVSWYQQALGQGPQFIFQYYEEEERQRGNFPDRFSGHQFPNYSSELNVNALLLGDSALYLCASSLDQGAGEKLFFGSGTQLSVL.

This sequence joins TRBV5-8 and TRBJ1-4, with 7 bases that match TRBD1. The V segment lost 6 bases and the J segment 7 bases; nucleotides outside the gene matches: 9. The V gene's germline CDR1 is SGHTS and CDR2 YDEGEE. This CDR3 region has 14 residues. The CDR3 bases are TGTGCCAGCACCGACAGGGACGTGATTGAAAAACTGTTTTTT. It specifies CASTDRDVIEKLFF.

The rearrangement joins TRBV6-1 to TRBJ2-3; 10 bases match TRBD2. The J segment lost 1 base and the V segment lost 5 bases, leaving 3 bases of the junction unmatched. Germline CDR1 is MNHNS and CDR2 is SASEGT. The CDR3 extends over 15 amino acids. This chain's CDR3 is CASSFTSGGTDTQYF. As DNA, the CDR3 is TGTGCCAGCAGTTTCACTAGCGGGGGCACAGATACGCAGTATTTT.

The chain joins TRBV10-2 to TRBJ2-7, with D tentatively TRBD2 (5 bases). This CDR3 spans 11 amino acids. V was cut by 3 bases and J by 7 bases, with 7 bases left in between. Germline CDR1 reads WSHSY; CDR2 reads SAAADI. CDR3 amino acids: CASSESGEQYV. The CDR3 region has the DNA TGCGCCAGCAGTGAATCGGGGGAGCAGTACGTC.

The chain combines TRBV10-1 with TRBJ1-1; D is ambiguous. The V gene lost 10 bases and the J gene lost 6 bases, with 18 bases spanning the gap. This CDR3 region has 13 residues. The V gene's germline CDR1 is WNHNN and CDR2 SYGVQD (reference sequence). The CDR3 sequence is CATSAGSLAEAFF. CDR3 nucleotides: TGCGCCACCTCGGCGGGGTCTCTCGCTGAAGCTTTCTTT.

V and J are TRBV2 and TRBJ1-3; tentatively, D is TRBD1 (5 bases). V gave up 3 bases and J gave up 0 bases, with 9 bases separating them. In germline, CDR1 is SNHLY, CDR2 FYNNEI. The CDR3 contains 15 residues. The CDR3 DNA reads TGTGCCAGCAGTGAGAGGAGGGGCTCTGGAAACACCATATATTTT. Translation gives CASSERRGSGNTIYF.

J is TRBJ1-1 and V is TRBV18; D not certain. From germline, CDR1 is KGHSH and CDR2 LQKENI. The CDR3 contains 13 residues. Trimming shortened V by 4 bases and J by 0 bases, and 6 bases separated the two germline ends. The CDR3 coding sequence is TGTGCCAGCTCACAGAGTTTGAACACTGAAGCTTTCTTT. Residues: CASSQSLNTEAFF.

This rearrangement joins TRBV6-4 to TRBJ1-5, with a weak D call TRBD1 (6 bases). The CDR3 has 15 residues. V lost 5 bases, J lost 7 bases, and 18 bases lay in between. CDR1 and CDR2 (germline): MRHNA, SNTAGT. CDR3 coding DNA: TGTGCCAGCAGTCCGACCACAACAGGGCAGCAGCCCCAGCATTTT. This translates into CASSPTTTGQQPQHF.

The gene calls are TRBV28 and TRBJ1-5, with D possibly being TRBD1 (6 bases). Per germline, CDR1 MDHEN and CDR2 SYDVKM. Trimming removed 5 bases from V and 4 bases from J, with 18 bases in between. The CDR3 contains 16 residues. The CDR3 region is CASSGTIRTANQPQHF. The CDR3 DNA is TGTGCCAGCAGTGGGACCATTCGGACAGCGAATCAGCCCCAGCATTTT.

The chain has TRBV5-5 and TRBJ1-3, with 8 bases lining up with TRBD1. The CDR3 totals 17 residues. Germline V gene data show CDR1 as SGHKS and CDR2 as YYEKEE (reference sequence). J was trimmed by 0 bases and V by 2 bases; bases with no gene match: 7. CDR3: CASSLQTGGNSGNTIYF. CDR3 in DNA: TGTGCCAGCAGCTTACAAACAGGGGGTAACTCTGGAAACACCATATATTTT.

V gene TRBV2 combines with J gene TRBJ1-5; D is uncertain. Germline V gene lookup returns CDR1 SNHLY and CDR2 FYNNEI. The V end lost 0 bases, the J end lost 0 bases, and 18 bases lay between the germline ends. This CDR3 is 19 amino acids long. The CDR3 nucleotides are TGTGCCAGCAGTGAAGCGCAGGATGTCCGACCTTATAGCAATCAGCCCCAGCATTTT. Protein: CASSEAQDVRPYSNQPQHF.

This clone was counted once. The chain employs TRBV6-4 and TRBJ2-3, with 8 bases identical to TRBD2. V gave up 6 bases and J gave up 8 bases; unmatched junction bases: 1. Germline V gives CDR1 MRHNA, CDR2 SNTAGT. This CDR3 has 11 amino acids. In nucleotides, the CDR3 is TGTGCCAGCAGGGCGGGGGGTACGCAGTATTTT. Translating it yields CASRAGGTQYF.